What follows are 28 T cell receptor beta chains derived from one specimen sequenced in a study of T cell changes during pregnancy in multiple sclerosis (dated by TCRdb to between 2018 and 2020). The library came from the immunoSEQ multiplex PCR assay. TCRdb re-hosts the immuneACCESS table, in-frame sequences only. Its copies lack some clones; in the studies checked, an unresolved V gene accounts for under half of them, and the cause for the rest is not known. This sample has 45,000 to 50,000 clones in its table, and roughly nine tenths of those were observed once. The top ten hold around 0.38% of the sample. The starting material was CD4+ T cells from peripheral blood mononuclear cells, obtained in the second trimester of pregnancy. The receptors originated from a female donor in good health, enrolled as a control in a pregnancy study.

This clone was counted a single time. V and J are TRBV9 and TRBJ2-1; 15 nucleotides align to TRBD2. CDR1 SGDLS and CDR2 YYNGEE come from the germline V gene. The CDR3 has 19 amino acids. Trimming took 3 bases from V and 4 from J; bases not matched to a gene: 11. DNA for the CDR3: TGTGCCAGCAGCGCCTCAGCAGGGACTAGCGGGGGGAATTACAATGAGCAGTTCTTC. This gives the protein CASSASAGTSGGNYNEQFF.

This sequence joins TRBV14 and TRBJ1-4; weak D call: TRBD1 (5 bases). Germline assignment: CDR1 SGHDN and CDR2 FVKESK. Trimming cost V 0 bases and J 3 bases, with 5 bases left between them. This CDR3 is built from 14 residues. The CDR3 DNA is TGTGCCAGCAGCCAAGAGACAGCTAATGAAAAACTGTTTTTT. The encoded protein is CASSQETANEKLFF.

CDR3 amino acids: CASSRTENTEAFF. Here the CDR3 DNA reads TGTGCCAGCAGCCGGACAGAGAACACTGAAGCTTTCTTT. The chain has TRBV6-1 and TRBJ1-1; tentatively, D is TRBD1 (6 bases). CDR3 length: 13 residues. Germline loops: CDR1 MNHNS, CDR2 SASEGT. Trimming cost V 6 bases and J 1 base, with 9 bases left between them.

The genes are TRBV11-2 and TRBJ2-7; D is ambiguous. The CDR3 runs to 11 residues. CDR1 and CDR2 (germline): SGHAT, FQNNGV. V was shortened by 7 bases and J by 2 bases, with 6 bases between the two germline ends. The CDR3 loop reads CASTSTYEQYF. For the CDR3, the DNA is TGTGCCAGCACCAGTACCTACGAGCAGTACTTC.

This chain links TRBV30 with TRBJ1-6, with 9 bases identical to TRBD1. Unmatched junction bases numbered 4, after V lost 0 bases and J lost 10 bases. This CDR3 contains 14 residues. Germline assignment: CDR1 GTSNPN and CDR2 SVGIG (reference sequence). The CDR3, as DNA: TGTGCCTGGAGTGTAACAGGGGGCGTCTCACCCCTCCACTTT. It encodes CAWSVTGGVSPLHF.

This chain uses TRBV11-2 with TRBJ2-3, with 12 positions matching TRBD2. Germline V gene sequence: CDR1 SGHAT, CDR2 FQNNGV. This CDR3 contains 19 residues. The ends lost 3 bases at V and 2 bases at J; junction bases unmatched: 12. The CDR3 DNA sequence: TGTGCCAGCAGCTTTCGGGCTAGCGGGGGGGCGGGTTTCACAGATACGCAGTATTTT. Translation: CASSFRASGGAGFTDTQYF.

CDR3 nucleotide sequence: TGCGCCAGCAGTGAAACAGGGGCCTATGGCTACACCTTC. This encodes CASSETGAYGYTF. V gene TRBV10-2 combines with J gene TRBJ1-2, with 7 bases fitting TRBD1. The trim removed 3 bases at V and 4 bases at J, leaving 2 bases unmatched. The CDR3 covers 13 residues. Germline V gene data show CDR1 as WSHSY and CDR2 as SAAADI.

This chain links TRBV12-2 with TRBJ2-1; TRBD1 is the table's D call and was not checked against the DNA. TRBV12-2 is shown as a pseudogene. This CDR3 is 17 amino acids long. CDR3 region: CASRLALNRPPYNEQFF. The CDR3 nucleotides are TGTGCAAGTCGCTTAGCGTTAAACAGACCCCCCTACAATGAGCAGTTCTTC.

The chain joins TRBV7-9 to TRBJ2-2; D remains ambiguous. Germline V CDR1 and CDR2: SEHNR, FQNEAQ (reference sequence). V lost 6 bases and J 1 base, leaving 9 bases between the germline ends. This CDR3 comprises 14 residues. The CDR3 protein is CASSPHLNTGELFF. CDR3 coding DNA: TGTGCCAGCAGTCCCCACTTGAACACCGGGGAGCTGTTTTTT.

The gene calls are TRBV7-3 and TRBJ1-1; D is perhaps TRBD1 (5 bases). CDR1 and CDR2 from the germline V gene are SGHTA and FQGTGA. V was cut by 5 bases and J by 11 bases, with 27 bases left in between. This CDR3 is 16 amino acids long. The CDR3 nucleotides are TGTGCCAGCAGCCTGAATGGGGGGGAGGGGATCCTTGAGGCTTTCTTT. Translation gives CASSLNGGEGILEAFF.

The CDR3 sequence: CASSLQAGGDTQYF. The CDR3 DNA is TGTGCCAGCAGCTTACAAGCGGGGGGAGATACGCAGTATTTT. This chain connects TRBV7-3 to TRBJ2-3, with 9 bases fitting TRBD2. The CDR3 sequence is 14 residues long. The V segment lost 2 bases and the J segment 5 bases; nucleotides outside the gene matches: 2. Germline V gene data show CDR1 as SGHTA and CDR2 as FQGTGA.

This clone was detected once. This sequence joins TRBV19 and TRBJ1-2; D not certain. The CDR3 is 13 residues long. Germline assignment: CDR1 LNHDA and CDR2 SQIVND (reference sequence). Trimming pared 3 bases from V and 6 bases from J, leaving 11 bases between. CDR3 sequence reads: CASSISRRDGYTF. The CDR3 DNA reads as TGTGCCAGTAGTATTAGTCGGAGGGATGGCTACACCTTC. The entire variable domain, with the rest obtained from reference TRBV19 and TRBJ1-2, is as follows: DGGITQSPKYLFRKEGQNVTLSCEQNLNHDAMYWYRQDPGQGLRLIYYSQIVNDFQKGDIAEGYSVSREKKESFPLTVTSAQKNPTAFYLCASSISRRDGYTFGSGTRLTVV.

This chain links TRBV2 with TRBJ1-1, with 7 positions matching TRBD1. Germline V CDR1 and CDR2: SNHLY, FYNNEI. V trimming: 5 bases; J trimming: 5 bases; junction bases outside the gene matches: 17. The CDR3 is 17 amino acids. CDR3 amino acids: CASSSANHRGFYTEAFF. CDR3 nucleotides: TGTGCCAGCAGTAGCGCCAACCACAGGGGATTTTATACTGAAGCTTTCTTT. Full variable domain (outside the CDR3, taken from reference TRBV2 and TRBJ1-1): EPEVTQTPSHQVTQMGQEVILRCVPISNHLYFYWYRQILGQKVEFLVSFYNNEISEKSEIFDDQFSVERPDGSNFTLKIRSTKLEDSAMYFCASSSANHRGFYTEAFFGQGTRLTVV.

Written as DNA, the CDR3 is TGCGCCAGCAGCATTGGACTAGCGGGGGGTATCTACAATGAGCAGTTCTTC. Residues: CASSIGLAGGIYNEQFF. The chain combines TRBV5-1 with TRBJ2-1; 14 positions match TRBD2. V lost 4 bases, J lost 3 bases, and 6 bases stayed unmatched. This CDR3 is 17 amino acids long. The germline gives CDR1 SGHRS, CDR2 YFSETQ. The full variable domain, in which reference TRBV5-1 and TRBJ2-1 provide the parts outside the CDR3, is KAGVTQTPRYLIKTRGQQVTLSCSPISGHRSVSWYQQTPGQGLQFLFEYFSETQRNKGNFPGRFSGRQFSNSRSEMNVSTLELGDSALYLCASSIGLAGGIYNEQFFGPGTRLTVL.

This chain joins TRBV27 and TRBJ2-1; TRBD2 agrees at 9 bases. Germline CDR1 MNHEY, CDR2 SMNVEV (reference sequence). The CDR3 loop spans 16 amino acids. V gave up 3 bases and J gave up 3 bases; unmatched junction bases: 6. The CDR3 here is CASSFRLAVNYNEQFF. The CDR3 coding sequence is TGTGCCAGCAGTTTCAGACTAGCGGTTAACTACAATGAGCAGTTCTTC.

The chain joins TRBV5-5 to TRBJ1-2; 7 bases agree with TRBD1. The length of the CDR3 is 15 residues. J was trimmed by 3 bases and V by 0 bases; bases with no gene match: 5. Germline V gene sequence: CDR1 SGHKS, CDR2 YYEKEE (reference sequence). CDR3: CASSLEGGLHYGYTF. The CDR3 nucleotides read TGTGCCAGCAGCTTGGAAGGGGGCCTTCACTATGGCTACACCTTC.

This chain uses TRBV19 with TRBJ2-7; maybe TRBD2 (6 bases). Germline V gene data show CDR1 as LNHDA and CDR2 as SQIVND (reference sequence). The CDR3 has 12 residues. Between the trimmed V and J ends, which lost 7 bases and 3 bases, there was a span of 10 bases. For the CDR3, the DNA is TGTGCCAGTACGGGGACTTTCTACGAGCAGTACTTC. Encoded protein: CASTGTFYEQYF.

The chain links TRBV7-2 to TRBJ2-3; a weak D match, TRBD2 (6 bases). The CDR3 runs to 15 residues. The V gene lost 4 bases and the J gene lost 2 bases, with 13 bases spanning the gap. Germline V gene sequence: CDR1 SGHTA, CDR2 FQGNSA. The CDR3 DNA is TGTGCCAGCAGCTCCTGGGACTCGCCCACAGATACGCAGTATTTT. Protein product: CASSSWDSPTDTQYF.

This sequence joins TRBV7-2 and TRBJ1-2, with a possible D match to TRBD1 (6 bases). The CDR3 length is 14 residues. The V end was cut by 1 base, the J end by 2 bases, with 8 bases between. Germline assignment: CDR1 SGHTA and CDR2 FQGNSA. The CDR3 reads CASSLGTVNYGYTF. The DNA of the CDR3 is TGTGCCAGCAGCTTAGGGACAGTAAACTATGGCTACACCTTC.

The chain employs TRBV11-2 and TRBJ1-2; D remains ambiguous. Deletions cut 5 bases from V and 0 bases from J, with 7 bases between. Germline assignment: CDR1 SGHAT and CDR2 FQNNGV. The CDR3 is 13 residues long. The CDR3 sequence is CASSEQSNYGYTF. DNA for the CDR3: TGTGCCAGCAGCGAACAGTCTAACTATGGCTACACCTTC.

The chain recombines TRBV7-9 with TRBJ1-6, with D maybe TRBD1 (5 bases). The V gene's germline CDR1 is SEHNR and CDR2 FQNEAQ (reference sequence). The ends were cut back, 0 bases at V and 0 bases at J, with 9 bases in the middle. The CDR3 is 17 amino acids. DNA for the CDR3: TGTGCCAGCAGCTTAGCGGGGCGCTACTCCTATAATTCACCCCTCCACTTT. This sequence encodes CASSLAGRYSYNSPLHF.

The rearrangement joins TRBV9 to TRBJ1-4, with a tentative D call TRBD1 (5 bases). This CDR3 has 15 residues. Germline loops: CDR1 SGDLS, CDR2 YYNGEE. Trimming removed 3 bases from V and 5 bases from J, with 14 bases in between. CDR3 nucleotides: TGTGCCAGCAGCGGCGGGGGAGCCCGGAATGAAAAACTGTTTTTT. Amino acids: CASSGGGARNEKLFF.

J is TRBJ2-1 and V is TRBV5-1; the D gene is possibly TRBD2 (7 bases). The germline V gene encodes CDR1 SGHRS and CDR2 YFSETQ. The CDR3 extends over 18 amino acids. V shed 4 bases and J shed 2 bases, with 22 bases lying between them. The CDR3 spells CASSPRTYRGAAYNEQFF. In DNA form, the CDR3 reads TGCGCCAGCAGCCCACGGACTTATCGGGGGGCTGCCTACAATGAGCAGTTCTTC.

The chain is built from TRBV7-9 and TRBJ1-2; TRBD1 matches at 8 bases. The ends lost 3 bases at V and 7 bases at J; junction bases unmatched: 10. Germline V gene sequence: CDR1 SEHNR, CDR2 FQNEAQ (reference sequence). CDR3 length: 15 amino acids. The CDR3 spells CASSLSRTGISGYTF. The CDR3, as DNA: TGTGCCAGCAGCTTGTCCCGGACAGGGATCTCTGGCTACACCTTC.

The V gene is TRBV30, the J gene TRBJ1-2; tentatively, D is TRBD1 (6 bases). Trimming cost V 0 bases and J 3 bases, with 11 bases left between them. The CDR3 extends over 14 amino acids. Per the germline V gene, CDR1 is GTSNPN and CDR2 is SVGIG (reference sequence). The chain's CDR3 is CAWSVRRTDYGYTF. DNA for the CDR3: TGTGCCTGGAGTGTACGACGGACAGACTATGGCTACACCTTC.

The CDR3 loop reads CASSFRAVEQYF. The CDR3 DNA reads TGTGCCAGCAGCTTCAGGGCGGTCGAGCAGTACTTC. This chain uses TRBV7-2 with TRBJ2-7; perhaps TRBD1 as D (5 bases). With 3 bases removed from V and 6 bases from J, the gap between germline ends came to 9 bases. Germline CDR1 is SGHTA and CDR2 is FQGNSA. There are 12 residues in the CDR3.

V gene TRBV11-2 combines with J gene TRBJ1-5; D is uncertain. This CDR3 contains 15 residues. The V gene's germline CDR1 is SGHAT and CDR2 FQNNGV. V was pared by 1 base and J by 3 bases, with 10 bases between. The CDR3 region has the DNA TGTGCCAGCAGCTTAGGCGGGGTCTCCAATCAGCCCCAGCATTTT. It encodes CASSLGGVSNQPQHF.

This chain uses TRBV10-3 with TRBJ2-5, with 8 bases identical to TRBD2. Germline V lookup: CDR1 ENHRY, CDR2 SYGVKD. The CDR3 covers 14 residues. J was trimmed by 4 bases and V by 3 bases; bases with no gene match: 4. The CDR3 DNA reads TGTGCCATCAGTGAACCCCGGGGGGGAGAGACCCAGTACTTC. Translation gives CAISEPRGGETQYF.